This TCR beta chain was identified during a study of OX40 agonist ivuxolimab in advanced cancers. Study-wide results and limits: Expanded clones were, on average, more numerous among CD8+ T cells than CD4+. Doses of 0.1 to 3.0 mg/kg were accompanied by clonal expansion of CD4+ and CD8+ blood T cells by week 6. Nonresponders, in some cases, also had low normalized T-cell clonal expansion.

Peripheral blood came from all dose cohorts at three timepoints. The V gene's germline CDR1 is SNHLY and CDR2 FYNNEI. This CDR3 contains 15 residues. The V and J ends lost 8 bases and 0 bases, in that order; junction bases with no gene match: 9. This clone was counted a few times. Its matching antigen is unknown. Sequencing was performed with immunoSEQ multiplex PCR; in TCRdb, only in-frame clones are kept and a portion is missing. In the table there are about 70,000 clones, about 82% of which are singletons. The source material was CD4+ or CD8+ T cells sorted from blood, sampled in a trial of the OX40 agonist ivuxolimab. This sequence was found in an adult with an advanced solid tumor such as melanoma, head and neck, liver or kidney cancer. The J gene is TRBJ2-7, the V gene TRBV2; TRBD1 matches 8 bases. CDR3 amino acids: CASGRQGLSSYEQYF. CDR3 DNA sequence: TGTGCCAGCGGTCGACAGGGGCTGAGCTCCTACGAGCAGTACTTC.